The subject of this entry is one TCR beta chain. V was cut by 0 bases and J by 1 base, with 10 bases left in between. Germline CDR1 MNHNS, CDR2 SASEGT. CDR3 length: 16 residues. The method was immunoSEQ multiplex PCR; TCRdb's version includes in-frame clones alone and lacks a portion of them. This sample carries about 400,000 clones, around 93% of them seen once, and the ten largest clones take roughly 0.02%. The sample originates from a study of shared T cell receptors in the human thymus. Sequences were obtained from thymocytes. This TCR was sampled from a human donor. The J gene is TRBJ2-4, the V gene TRBV6-1, with D perhaps TRBD1 or TRBD2 (5 bases each). The CDR3 reads CASSEAGVRAKNIQYF. In DNA, the CDR3 is TGTGCCAGCAGTGAAGCGGGGGTACGGGCCAAAAACATTCAGTACTTC.